This note documents a single T cell receptor beta chain sequence. The antigen is undetermined. This sample stems from a study of Ad26.COV2.S vaccination and SARS-CoV-2 variants. About the research overall: Sample donor was a member of the COV1001 Ad26.COV2.S trial arm. Intramuscularly, Ad26.COV2.S was given either once or twice, 56 days apart.

Treatment indicated: 19 received Ad26.COV2.S at low or high dose, single or two shots; several received placebo; per-sample allocation not given. Repertoires come from day 63 after the first vaccine or placebo injection. The germline V gene has CDR1 SGHAT and CDR2 FQNNGV. This CDR3 is 12 amino acids long. The V gene lost 5 bases and the J gene lost 4 bases, with 6 bases spanning the gap. Overall study results and limits: TCR breadth and depth analyses may have underestimated total T cell responses. Non-spike TCR breadth showed similarity between vaccine and placebo recipients.

The table came from immunoSEQ multiplex PCR; TCRdb's copy has only in-frame clones and leaves some out. The sample shows about 480,000 clones, roughly nine tenths of them seen only once. This receptor was obtained from a person aged 18-60 years who received the Ad26.COV2.S COVID-19 vaccine or a placebo. Sample: peripheral blood, taken in a trial of Ad26.COV2.S vaccine versus placebo. J is TRBJ2-1 and V is TRBV11-2; D gene ambiguous. The CDR3 coding sequence is TGTGCCAGCAGCCAGCAGTACAATGAGCAGTTCTTC. Translating gives CASSQQYNEQFF.